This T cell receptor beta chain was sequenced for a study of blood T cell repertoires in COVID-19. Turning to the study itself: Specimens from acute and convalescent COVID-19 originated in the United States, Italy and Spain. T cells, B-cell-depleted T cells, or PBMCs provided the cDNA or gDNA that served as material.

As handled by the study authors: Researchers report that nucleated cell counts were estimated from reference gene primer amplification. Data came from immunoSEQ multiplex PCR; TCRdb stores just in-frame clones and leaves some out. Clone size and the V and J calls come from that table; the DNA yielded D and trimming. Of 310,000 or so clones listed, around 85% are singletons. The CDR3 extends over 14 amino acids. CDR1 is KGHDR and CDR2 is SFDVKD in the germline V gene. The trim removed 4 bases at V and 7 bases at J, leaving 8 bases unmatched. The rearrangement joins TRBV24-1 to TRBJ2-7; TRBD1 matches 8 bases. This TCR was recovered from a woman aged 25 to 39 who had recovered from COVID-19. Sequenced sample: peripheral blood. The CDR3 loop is CATSDPTGAREQYF. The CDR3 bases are TGTGCCACCAGTGACCCGACAGGGGCGAGAGAGCAGTACTTC.